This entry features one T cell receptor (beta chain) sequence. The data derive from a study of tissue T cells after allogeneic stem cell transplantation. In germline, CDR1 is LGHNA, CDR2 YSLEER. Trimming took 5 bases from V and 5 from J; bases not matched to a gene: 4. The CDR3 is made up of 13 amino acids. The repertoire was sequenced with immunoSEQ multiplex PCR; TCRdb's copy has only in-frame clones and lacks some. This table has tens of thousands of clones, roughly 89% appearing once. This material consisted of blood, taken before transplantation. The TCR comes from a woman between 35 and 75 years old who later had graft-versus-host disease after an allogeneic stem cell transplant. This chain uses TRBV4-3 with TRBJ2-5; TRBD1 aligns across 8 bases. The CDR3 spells CASSSDRVETQYF. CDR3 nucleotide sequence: TGCGCCAGCAGCTCGGACAGGGTGGAGACCCAGTACTTC.